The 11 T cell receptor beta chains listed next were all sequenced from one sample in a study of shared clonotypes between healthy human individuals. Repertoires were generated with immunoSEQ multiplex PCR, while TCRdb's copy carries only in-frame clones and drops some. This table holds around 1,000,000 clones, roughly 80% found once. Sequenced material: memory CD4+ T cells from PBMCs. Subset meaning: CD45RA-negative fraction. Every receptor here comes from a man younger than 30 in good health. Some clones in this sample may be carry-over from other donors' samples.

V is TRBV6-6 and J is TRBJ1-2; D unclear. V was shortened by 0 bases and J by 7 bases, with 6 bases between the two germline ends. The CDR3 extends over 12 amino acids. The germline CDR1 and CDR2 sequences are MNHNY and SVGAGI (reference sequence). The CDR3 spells CASSYSNAGYTF. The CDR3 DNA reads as TGTGCCAGCAGTTACTCGAACGCTGGCTACACCTTC.

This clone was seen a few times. The DNA of the CDR3 is TGTGCCAGCAGTTTATTGCCCAGGGGACATCGTGGCTACACCTTC. Protein product: CASSLLPRGHRGYTF. This rearrangement joins TRBV28 to TRBJ1-2; D might be TRBD1 (6 bases). CDR3 length equals 15 residues. The V end lost 1 base, the J end lost 7 bases, and 16 bases lay between the germline ends. The germline V gene has CDR1 MDHEN and CDR2 SYDVKM.

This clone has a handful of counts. The CDR3 DNA is TGTGCCAGCAGTGGTCGCGGCCTCTATGGCTACACCTTC. This translates into CASSGRGLYGYTF. The genes are TRBV2 and TRBJ1-2, with D unclear. From germline, CDR1 is SNHLY and CDR2 FYNNEI. This CDR3 comprises 13 residues. V was trimmed by 4 bases and J by 4 bases, leaving 10 bases between them.

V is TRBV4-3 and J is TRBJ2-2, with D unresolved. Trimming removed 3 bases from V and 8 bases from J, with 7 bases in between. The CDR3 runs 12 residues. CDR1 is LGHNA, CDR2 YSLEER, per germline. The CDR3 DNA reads TGCGCCAGCAGCCAGACCGTAGGGGAGCTGTTTTTT. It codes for CASSQTVGELFF.

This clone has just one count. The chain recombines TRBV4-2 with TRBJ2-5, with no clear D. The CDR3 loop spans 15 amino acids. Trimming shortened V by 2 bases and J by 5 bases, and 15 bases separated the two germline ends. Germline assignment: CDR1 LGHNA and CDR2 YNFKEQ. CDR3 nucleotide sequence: TGTGCCAGCAGCCAACTGCAACCCGGCTCGGAGACCCAGTACTTC. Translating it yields CASSQLQPGSETQYF.

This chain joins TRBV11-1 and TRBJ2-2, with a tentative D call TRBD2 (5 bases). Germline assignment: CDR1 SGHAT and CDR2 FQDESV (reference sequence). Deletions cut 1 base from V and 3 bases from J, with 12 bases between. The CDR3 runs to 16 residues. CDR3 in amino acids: CASSLVRGSDTGELFF. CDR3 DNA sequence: TGTGCCAGCAGCTTAGTACGGGGTTCGGACACCGGGGAGCTGTTTTTT.

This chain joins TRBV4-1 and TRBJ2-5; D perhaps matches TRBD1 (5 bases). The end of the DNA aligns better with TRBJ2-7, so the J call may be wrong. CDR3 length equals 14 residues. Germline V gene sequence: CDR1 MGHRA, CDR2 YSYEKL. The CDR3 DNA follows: TGCGCCAGCAGCCAAGACAGGGCCCCCTACGAGCAGTACTTC. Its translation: CASSQDRAPYEQYF.

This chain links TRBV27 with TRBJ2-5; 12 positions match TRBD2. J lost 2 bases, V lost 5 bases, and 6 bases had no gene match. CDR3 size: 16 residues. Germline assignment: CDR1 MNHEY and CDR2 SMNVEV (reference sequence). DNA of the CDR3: TGTGCCAGCAGTCCGACTAGCGGGAGTAGGCAAGAGACCCAGTACTTC. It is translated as CASSPTSGSRQETQYF.

Here the CDR3 reads CATSRDKGGAGVYNEQYF. The DNA for the CDR3 is TGTGCCACCAGCAGAGATAAGGGCGGAGCGGGAGTCTATAACGAGCAGTACTTC. The chain joins TRBV15 to TRBJ2-7; TRBD2 agrees at 8 bases. The CDR3 sequence is 18 residues long. Germline assignment: CDR1 LNHNV and CDR2 YYDKDF (reference sequence). The ends lost 0 bases at V and 5 bases at J; junction bases unmatched: 15.

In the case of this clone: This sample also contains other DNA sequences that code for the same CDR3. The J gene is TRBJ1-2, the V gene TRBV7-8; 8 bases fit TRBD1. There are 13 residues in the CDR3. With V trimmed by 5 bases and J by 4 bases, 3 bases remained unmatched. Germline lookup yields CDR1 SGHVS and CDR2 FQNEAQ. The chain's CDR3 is CASSPGGSYGYTF. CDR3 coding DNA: TGTGCCAGCAGCCCAGGGGGCAGCTATGGCTACACCTTC.

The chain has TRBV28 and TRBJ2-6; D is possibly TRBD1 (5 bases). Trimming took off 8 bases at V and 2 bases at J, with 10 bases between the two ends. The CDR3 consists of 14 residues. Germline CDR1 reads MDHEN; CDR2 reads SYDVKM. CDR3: CASSARAGANVLTF. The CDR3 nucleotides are TGTGCCAGCTCAGCCAGGGCTGGGGCCAACGTCCTGACTTTC.